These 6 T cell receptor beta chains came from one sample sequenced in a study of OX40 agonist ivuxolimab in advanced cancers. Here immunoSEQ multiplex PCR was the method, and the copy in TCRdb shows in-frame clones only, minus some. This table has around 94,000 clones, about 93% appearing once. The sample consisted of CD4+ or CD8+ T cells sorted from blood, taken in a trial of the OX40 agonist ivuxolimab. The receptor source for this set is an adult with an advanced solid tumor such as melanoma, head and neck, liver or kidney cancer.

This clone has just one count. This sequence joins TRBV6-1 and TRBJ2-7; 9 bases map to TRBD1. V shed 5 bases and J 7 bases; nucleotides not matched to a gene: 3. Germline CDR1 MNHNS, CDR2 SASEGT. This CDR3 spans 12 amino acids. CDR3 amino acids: CASSIDRGEQYF. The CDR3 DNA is TGTGCCAGCAGTATTGACAGGGGGGAGCAGTACTTC.

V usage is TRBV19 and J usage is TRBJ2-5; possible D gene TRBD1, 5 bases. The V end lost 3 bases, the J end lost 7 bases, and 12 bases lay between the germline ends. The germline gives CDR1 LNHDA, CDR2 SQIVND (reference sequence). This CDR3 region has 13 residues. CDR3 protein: CASSMGNDRTQYF. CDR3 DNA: TGTGCCAGTAGTATGGGGAATGACAGGACCCAGTACTTC.

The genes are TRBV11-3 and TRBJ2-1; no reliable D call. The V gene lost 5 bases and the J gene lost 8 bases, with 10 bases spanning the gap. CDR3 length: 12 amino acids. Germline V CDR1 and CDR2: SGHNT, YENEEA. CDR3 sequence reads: CASSVFTDEQFF. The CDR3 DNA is TGTGCCAGCAGCGTCTTTACGGATGAGCAGTTCTTC.

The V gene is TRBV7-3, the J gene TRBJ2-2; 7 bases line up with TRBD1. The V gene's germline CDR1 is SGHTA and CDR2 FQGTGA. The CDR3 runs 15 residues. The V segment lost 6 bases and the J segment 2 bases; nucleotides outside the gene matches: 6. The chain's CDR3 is CASSPGTVNTGELFF. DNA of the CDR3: TGTGCCAGCAGTCCCGGGACAGTCAACACCGGGGAGCTGTTTTTT.

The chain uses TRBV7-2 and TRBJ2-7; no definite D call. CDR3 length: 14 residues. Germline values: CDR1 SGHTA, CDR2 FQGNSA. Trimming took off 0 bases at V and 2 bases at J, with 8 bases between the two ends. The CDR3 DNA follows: TGTGCCAGCAGCTTAGCGGGGTTCACCTACGAGCAGTACTTC. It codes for CASSLAGFTYEQYF.

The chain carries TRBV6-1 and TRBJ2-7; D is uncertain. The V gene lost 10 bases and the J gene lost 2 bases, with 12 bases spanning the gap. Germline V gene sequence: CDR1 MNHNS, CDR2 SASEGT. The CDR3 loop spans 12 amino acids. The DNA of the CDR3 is TGTGCCACCGATCCTTCCGCCTACGAGCAGTACTTC. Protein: CATDPSAYEQYF.